A single sample gave rise to the 18 T cell receptor beta chains below, sequenced in a study of blood T cell repertoires in COVID-19. Sequenced by immunoSEQ multiplex PCR; TCRdb stores in-frame clones only, minus some. The sample lists some 160,000 clones, approximately 84% seen once, with around 9.9% in the top ten. Sequencing was performed on peripheral blood. The receptors were sampled from a man aged 70-80 years with active or convalescent COVID-19.

The chain recombines TRBV28 with TRBJ1-5; TRBD1 matches at 7 bases. The CDR3 has 16 amino acids. V lost 5 bases and J lost 1; bases outside the gene matches: 8. Looked up from germline, CDR1 is MDHEN and CDR2 is SYDVKM. The CDR3 spells CASSPEGARSNQPQHF. The CDR3 coding sequence is TGTGCCAGCAGTCCCGAGGGGGCTCGGAGCAATCAGCCCCAGCATTTT.

With respect to this clone: Other DNA sequences in the sample encode the same CDR3. V usage is TRBV11-2 and J usage is TRBJ2-7; no reliable D call. Trimming cost V 0 bases and J 0 bases, with 12 bases left between them. The CDR3 contains 16 residues. CDR1 is SGHAT and CDR2 is FQNNGV in the germline V gene. The CDR3 nucleotides read TGTGCCAGCAGCTTAGATCCCCAGGTAAGCTCCTACGAGCAGTACTTC. It is translated as CASSLDPQVSSYEQYF.

The table lists this clone with a count of one. The genes are TRBV28 and TRBJ2-5; a possible D gene is TRBD1 (6 bases). The V gene's germline CDR1 is MDHEN and CDR2 SYDVKM. V was cut by 4 bases and J by 5 bases, with 14 bases left in between. The CDR3 is made up of 14 amino acids. CDR3 DNA: TGTGCCAGCAGTTCGACAGGAGTTCGGGAGACCCAGTACTTC. This translates into CASSSTGVRETQYF.

V gene TRBV21-1 combines with J gene TRBJ2-7; the table's TRBD2 call for D was not verified on the DNA. TRBV21-1 is a pseudogene. CDR3 length: 15 amino acids. CDR3 DNA: TGTGCCAGCAGCAAAGCTGAAGGGACTTTGGGCGAGCAGTACTTC. Its translation is CASSKAEGTLGEQYF.

The rearrangement joins TRBV29-1 to TRBJ2-7; TRBD1 matches 8 bases. The CDR3 has 13 residues. Germline V gives CDR1 SQVTM, CDR2 ANQGSEA. With 7 bases clipped from V and 5 bases from J, the junction kept 10 bases outside the gene matches. The CDR3 is CSARGARGHEQYF. CDR3 coding DNA: TGCAGCGCCCGAGGTGCCAGGGGGCACGAGCAGTACTTC.

The table lists this clone with a few counts. The J gene is TRBJ1-5, the V gene TRBV7-8, with no clear D. The CDR3 loop spans 17 amino acids. V lost 0 bases and J 0 bases, leaving 12 bases between the germline ends. Germline V gives CDR1 SGHVS, CDR2 FQNEAQ. CDR3 coding DNA: TGTGCCAGCAGCTTAGCCCCAAACATATTTAGCAATCAGCCCCAGCATTTT. It specifies CASSLAPNIFSNQPQHF. The full variable domain, completed using reference TRBV7-8 and TRBJ1-5, is GAGVSQSPRYKVAKRGQDVALRCDPISGHVSLFWYQQALGQGPEFLTYFQNEAQLDKSGLPSDRFFAERPEGSVSTLKIQRTQQEDSAVYLCASSLAPNIFSNQPQHFGDGTRLSIL.

The chain uses TRBV9 and TRBJ1-2; D might be TRBD1 (5 bases). CDR3 size: 14 residues. V was shortened by 3 bases and J by 7 bases, with 16 bases between the two germline ends. Germline lookup yields CDR1 SGDLS and CDR2 YYNGEE. Here the CDR3 DNA reads TGTGCCAGCAGCGAGTTGGGAGGGGCAGCTGGCTACACCTTC. Amino acid sequence: CASSELGGAAGYTF.

This clone has only a few counts. The chain couples TRBV7-2 to TRBJ1-2; D remains ambiguous. This CDR3 has 12 residues. The germline V gene has CDR1 SGHTA and CDR2 FQGNSA. The V gene lost 5 bases and the J gene lost 8 bases, with 12 bases spanning the gap. The CDR3 bases are TGTGCCAGCAGCCCGGACTTTGAGGGCTACACCTTC. Translating gives CASSPDFEGYTF.

This chain uses TRBV28 with TRBJ1-4; tentative D call: TRBD1 (6 bases). Trimming took 2 bases from V and 7 from J, leaving 17 bases between them. CDR1 is MDHEN and CDR2 is SYDVKM in the germline V gene. The CDR3 runs to 16 residues. CDR3 coding DNA: TGTGCCAGCAGTTTAGAGGGGGGGGCGGTACGTGAAAAACTGTTTTTT. Translated: CASSLEGGAVREKLFF.

The chain uses TRBV27 and TRBJ1-5, with D tentatively TRBD1 (5 bases). This CDR3 comprises 15 residues. Germline lookup yields CDR1 MNHEY and CDR2 SMNVEV (reference sequence). Trimming pared 3 bases from V and 5 bases from J, leaving 14 bases between. For the CDR3, the DNA is TGTGCCAGCAGTTTTCAGGGTCTTGGGGATCAGCCCCAGCATTTT. It encodes CASSFQGLGDQPQHF.

This sequence joins TRBV5-4 and TRBJ2-1; D may be TRBD2 (7 bases). V was trimmed by 3 bases and J by 2 bases, leaving 18 bases between them. The germline CDR1 and CDR2 sequences are SGHNT and YYREEE (reference sequence). The CDR3 has 17 amino acids. DNA for the CDR3: TGTGCCAGCAGCTCCTGGAGGACGGGGGGCCCCTACAATGAGCAGTTCTTC. It yields the protein CASSSWRTGGPYNEQFF.

The chain joins TRBV19 to TRBJ2-2; a possible D gene is TRBD2 (7 bases). V was clipped by 7 bases and J by 7 bases, with 13 bases between them. The CDR3 is made up of 13 amino acids. Germline-derived CDR1 and CDR2 are LNHDA and SQIVND (reference sequence). CDR3 coding DNA: TGTGCCAGTAAGGGGGGGCGCATCGGGGAGCTGTTTTTT. Its translation is CASKGGRIGELFF. The complete variable domain, with remaining parts taken from reference TRBV19 and TRBJ2-2, reads DGGITQSPKYLFRKEGQNVTLSCEQNLNHDAMYWYRQDPGQGLRLIYYSQIVNDFQKGDIAEGYSVSREKKESFPLTVTSAQKNPTAFYLCASKGGRIGELFFGEGSRLTVL.

CDR3 sequence (DNA): TGCAGCGTTGAAGAGTTCAGGGGGACAGATACGCAGTATTTT. This translates into CSVEEFRGTDTQYF. V and J are TRBV29-1 and TRBJ2-3; 7 nucleotides align to TRBD1. Trimming took 0 bases from V and 3 from J; bases not matched to a gene: 3. The CDR3 has 14 residues. The germline gives CDR1 SQVTM, CDR2 ANQGSEA.

This chain connects TRBV6-2 or TRBV6-3 to TRBJ1-5; TRBD1 matches at 7 bases. The V segment lost 6 bases and the J segment 4 bases; nucleotides outside the gene matches: 6. The CDR3 contains 14 residues. Germline values: CDR1 MNHEY, CDR2 SVGEGT. The CDR3 DNA reads as TGTGCCAGCAGCCAAAGACAGGGAAATCAGCCCCAGCATTTT. It is translated as CASSQRQGNQPQHF.

This clone appeared a single time. The CDR3 sequence: CASSLYSIDSGRFPYEQYF. CDR3 coding DNA: TGTGCCAGCAGTCTTTACTCGATTGATAGCGGGAGGTTCCCCTACGAGCAGTACTTC. The chain uses TRBV6-2 or TRBV6-3 and TRBJ2-7; 10 bases match TRBD2. V lost 5 bases, J lost 2 bases, and 18 bases stayed unmatched. CDR3 length: 19 amino acids. CDR1 is MNHEY, CDR2 SVGEGT, per germline.

The genes are TRBV19 and TRBJ1-2; D call uncertain. V lost 3 bases and J 4 bases, leaving 21 bases between the germline ends. Per the germline V gene, CDR1 is LNHDA and CDR2 is SQIVND (reference sequence). The CDR3 sequence is 17 residues long. CDR3 sequence reads: CASSIQVGFDSPYGYTF. In DNA form, the CDR3 reads TGTGCCAGTAGTATTCAAGTCGGATTCGACTCCCCCTATGGCTACACCTTC.

The CDR3 region is CASSIGQGTQPQHF. Written as DNA, the CDR3 is TGCGCCAGCAGCATAGGACAGGGAACCCAGCCCCAGCATTTT. The chain carries TRBV5-1 and TRBJ1-5, with 8 bases lining up with TRBD1. Unmatched junction bases numbered 7, after V lost 4 bases and J lost 7 bases. Germline V lookup: CDR1 SGHRS, CDR2 YFSETQ. This CDR3 has 14 residues.

This chain connects TRBV28 to TRBJ2-3, with 7 bases lining up with TRBD1. J gave up 0 bases and V 5 bases, and 8 bases lay outside the gene matches. CDR3 length: 16 residues. From germline, CDR1 is MDHEN and CDR2 SYDVKM. This CDR3 is CASSPGQDSSTDTQYF. The CDR3 DNA reads as TGTGCCAGCAGTCCCGGACAGGACTCTAGCACAGATACGCAGTATTTT.